The present T cell receptor beta chain was sequenced within a study of regulatory dendritic cells for organ transplantation. The V and J ends lost 8 bases and 2 bases respectively, with 22 bases between them. CDR3 length: 17 amino acids. The germline CDR1 and CDR2 sequences are MDHEN and SYDVKM. The study's findings and limits: Memory CD8+ T cells were the most oligoclonal; naive cells were highly diverse.

Sequenced by immunoSEQ multiplex PCR; TCRdb stores in-frame clones only, minus some. This repertoire shows 30,000 to 40,000 clones, around nine tenths found once; its top ten account for about 0.11%. In the case of this clone: Its antigen is unidentified.

The sequence came from a human donor in good health. The chain is built from TRBV28 and TRBJ1-3, with D maybe TRBD1 (5 bases). Input material: naive CD8+ T cells from blood. Documented subset: CD45RA+ naive T cells. The CDR3 loop reads CASSRQGGALTGNTIYF. Here the CDR3 DNA reads TGTGCCAGCTCTCGTCAAGGCGGGGCTTTGACTGGAAACACCATATATTTT.